This T cell receptor beta chain was captured in a study of beta chain features in type 1 diabetes. General observations from the study: High TCR expression in some cells could lead to their over-representation in cDNA sequencing. Among patients with Type 1 diabetes, TCRB CDR3s were moderately but significantly shorter in every one of the four CD4+ subsets.

With regard to this clone: What it binds is not known.

Every isolated RNA sample was fully reverse transcribed, so sequencing captured expressed TCRB transcripts. Data came from immunoSEQ multiplex PCR; TCRdb stores just in-frame clones and leaves some out. The sample has 200,000 to 250,000 clones, more than 11% seen once. Per donor, one heparinised blood draw averaged roughly 120 mL. Once sorted, every population was more than 98% pure. The specimen was naive CD4+ T cells from blood. The source of this sequence is a man aged 25-40 years with type 1 diabetes.

CDR3 residues: CASSAPTGTEAFF. CDR3 DNA: TGCGCCAGCAGTGCCCCGACAGGCACTGAAGCTTTCTTT. The chain combines TRBV10-1 with TRBJ1-1, with TRBD1 as a possible D gene (6 bases). Trimming left V 4 bases short and J 4 bases short, with 10 bases between. Germline CDR1 WNHNN, CDR2 SYGVQD (reference sequence). This CDR3 comprises 13 residues.